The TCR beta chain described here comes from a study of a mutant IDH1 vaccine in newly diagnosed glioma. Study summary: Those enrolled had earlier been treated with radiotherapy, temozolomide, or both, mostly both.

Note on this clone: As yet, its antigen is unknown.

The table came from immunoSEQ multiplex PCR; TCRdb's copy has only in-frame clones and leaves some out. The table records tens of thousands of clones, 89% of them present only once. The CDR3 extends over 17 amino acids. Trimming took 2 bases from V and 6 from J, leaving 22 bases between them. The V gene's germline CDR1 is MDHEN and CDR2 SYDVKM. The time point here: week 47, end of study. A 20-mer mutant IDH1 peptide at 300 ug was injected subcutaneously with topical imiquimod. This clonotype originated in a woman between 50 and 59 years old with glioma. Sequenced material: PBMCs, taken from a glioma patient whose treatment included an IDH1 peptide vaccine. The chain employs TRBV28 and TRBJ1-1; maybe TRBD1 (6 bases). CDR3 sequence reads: CASSLAASGGRRAEAFF. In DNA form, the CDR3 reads TGTGCCAGCAGTTTAGCAGCCTCGGGGGGCAGAAGGGCTGAAGCTTTCTTT.